Listed here is a single TCR beta chain. This clone was picked up one time. What this receptor recognizes is not known. Per-base quality was not reported, and no clone a single base away is much larger than it. The data belong to a study of cytomegalovirus exposure and HLA in healthy donors (TCRdb year 2017). Background for the entire study: An earlier analysis of several hundred of the donors reported 250 to 300 Gb of sequence data and 117 million unique TCR beta sequences obtained from roughly 180 million T cells. Donor age, sex, ethnicity and CMV serostatus were collected together with the repertoire data. HLA typing covered class I and class II loci at four-digit resolution. The T cell repertoires of around 670 subjects were profiled by immunosequencing and related to cytomegalovirus serostatus. A later analysis re-examined previously published TCR beta repertoires from more than 600 donors and added high-resolution HLA genotyping to investigate patterns of TCR occurrence. All discovery cohort repertoires had been generated using a single sequencing platform. The number of typed donors differed by locus: roughly 629-640 for A, B, C, DRB1 and DQB1; 500 to 550 for DQA1; over 600 for DPA1; and 400 to 480 for DPB1. In a later genetic analysis, genome-wide SNP genotypes for about 55% of the roughly 700 donors were used, and that subset was treated as a discovery cohort. Across approximately 400 genotyped donors of the cohort, an average of 235,054 unique TCR beta nucleotide sequences per donor were sequenced, and around 20% of those sequences were non-productive. The later analysis used no new phenotypic data to find candidate immune exposures, relying instead on TCR beta sequences and their occurrence across donors. An early release covering more than 500 HLA-typed donors comprised approximately 290 gigabases of sequencing data and around 86 million unique TCR sequences. The study aimed to test whether cataloging public T cell receptors could reveal signatures of past pathogen exposure. The study combined high-throughput TCR immunosequencing, statistical association of individual TCRs with disease status, and machine learning to predict cytomegalovirus infection status. The genetic ancestry cluster associated with self-reported Caucasian donors included 80% to 90% of the 350 to 500 genotyped donors. An earlier analysis of around 580 of the donors used high-throughput TCR beta sequencing to judge whether each TCR beta V gene segment behaved as functional or pseudogenic. Five DR-DQ haplotypes were handled as single units for association and clustering because linkage in the cohort was strong. Besides the first cohort of around 670 subjects, a separate validation cohort made up of 120 different subjects was used. The investigation overall reported the following: In a later analysis, the rate of TCR association differed among HLA loci, with DRB1 alleles having the most associated TCRs and HLA-C alleles having the fewest. According to a later genetic analysis, donors in an Asian-associated ancestry cluster had fewer N-insertions in productive TCRs than the roughly 670-donor mean. In both the original and validation cohorts, the classifier was reported to diagnose cytomegalovirus status with high specificity and sensitivity. According to a later analysis, parvovirus B19, influenza, CMV and Epstein-Barr virus appeared linked to several top co-occurrence clusters. Because HLA typing was unavailable for some donors at each locus, only the typed subset was used in association tests. A later analysis found that most CMV-associated TCR beta chains appeared HLA-restricted, with HLA associations seemingly driven largely by CMV exposure. This cohort had only TCR beta chains sequenced, and the lack of alpha or paired-chain data limited which features could be detected. Presence/absence analyses assumed roughly uniform sequencing depth across donors, an assumption that may not hold. Across donors, most TCR sequences were observed very rarely, whereas some public TCRs were present in many individuals. A cluster of highly shared sequence variants was judged likely to represent a technical artifact of the sequencing pipeline. Assigning TCR associations to individual alleles was difficult when HLA alleles, especially DR and DQ, strongly co-occurred. V-gene and J-gene trimming of TCR beta chains was associated with a missense DCLRE1C variant in a later genetic analysis, and the association was replicated in an independent cohort. For the cohort, immune exposure information was limited to CMV serostatus. Correlated functional status among segregating V segments might be attributable to linkage disequilibrium, but an unknown experimental factor could not be ruled out. Because counts were too low, about 15 rarely observed V segments, including chromosome 9 orphons, were left out of the earlier analysis of 500 to 650 of the donors. Broadly in line with IMGT annotations, most TCR beta V segments showed up in productive rearrangements about 87% or about 30% of the time in an earlier analysis of 450 to 600 of the donors. A further reported finding was that TCR beta sequences accurately predicted the HLA-A and HLA-B alleles for most subjects in the first cohort. According to the authors, the approach could potentially be generalized to other disease states and immunological phenotypes. In a later analysis, HLA-associated TCR beta chains were found to be more clonally expanded and to have lower generation probabilities than equally common non-associated chains. A total of 164 TCR beta chains were listed by the study as associated with cytomegalovirus. A later analysis associated 16,951 TCR beta sequences with specific HLA alleles at a false discovery rate of 0.05. A few of the identified cytomegalovirus-associated TCR beta chains were confirmed in vitro to be specific for cytomegalovirus antigens.

Library construction relied on the immunoSEQ multiplex PCR assay. A mixture of 60 forward primers for TCR Vbeta segments and 13 reverse primers for TCR Jbeta segments was used in the multiplex PCR. Amplification of the CDR3 region of rearranged TCR beta genes was performed with a multiplex PCR assay on genomic DNA. Amplified TCR beta libraries were sequenced as 87-base-pair reads on the Illumina HiSeq System. In the authors' own workflow: Across the 640 or so repertoires, a later analysis counted roughly 77 million unique TCR beta chains, 8.5 million to 12 million of which were shared by at least two donors. Raw reads were error-corrected and collapsed into unique sequences with a nearest-neighbor algorithm that merged closely related sequences to remove PCR and sequencing errors. CDR3 sequences were aligned to IMGT reference sequences to assign V, D and J gene segments. For a sequence to be retained, a match of at least six nucleotides was required to both a V gene segment and a J gene segment. Rearrangements were called productive when the CDR3 lacked stop codons and stayed in frame with V and J; all others were non-productive. Following IMGT convention, CDR3 was defined as the stretch from the second conserved V-encoded cysteine up to the conserved J-encoded phenylalanine. Sequences without an unambiguous match to a single V gene segment were excluded from the earlier analysis of approximately 600 of the donors. An earlier analysis of 587 of the donors classified V segments as functional when productive rearrangements were above 56.7% and as segregating when the standard deviation between donors was above 5%. A statistical classification framework was built for diagnosing cytomegalovirus status from the catalog of TCR beta chain sequences. In a later analysis, V and J genes were assigned by comparing TCR nucleotide sequences against IMGT/GENE-DB human TR gene sequences. In a later analysis, CDR3 sequences and most-parsimonious VDJ recombination scenarios were assigned using the TCRdist pipeline. A later analysis defined each TCR beta chain by its CDR3 amino acid sequence plus V-gene family, and excluded reads lacking a unique V-gene family. In a later analysis, 550 to 650 highly shared, low-generation-probability nucleotide sequences were removed to address suspected cross-contamination and a sequencing artifact. For each public chain, a later analysis derived a clonal expansion index from normalized ranks of inferred template counts within each repertoire. A later analysis computed generation probabilities with a VDJ recombination model fitted to out-of-frame rearrangements, and checked the results against IGoR. A later analysis scored TCR-TCR, TCR-HLA and TCR-CMV co-occurrence with hypergeometric tests, applying a repertoire-size bias correction to TCR pairs. False discovery rates were estimated in a later analysis by permuting HLA or CMV assignments 20 times. In a later analysis, co-occurring TCRs were grouped using DBSCAN, with TCRdist sequence similarity added in when clustering inside HLA-allele-positive subsets. Repertoires with fewer than 30,000 or more than 120,000 public chains, plus five repertoires with anomalous nucleotide sharing, were excluded from co-occurrence clustering. This immuneACCESS table, as held by TCRdb, lists in-frame sequences with V and J called but not all clones. Of the missing ones, under half trace to an unresolved V gene in checked studies; the others have no known cause. The V and J calls and the clone size are those of that table, but D and trimming were determined from the DNA. Recorded for this sample are some 200,000 clones; more than 65% of them occurred a single time. About 1.7% of the sample belongs to the ten largest clones.

The cohort consisted of 666 healthy bone marrow donors. Cohort members were all nominally healthy when sampled, although unrecorded immune exposures were likely present. The donor was CMV seronegative and was included in the group of a few hundred seronegative cohort members. Each donor provided a peripheral blood sample, and peripheral blood mononuclear cells were used for TCR beta sequencing. Genomic DNA extraction from the blood cell samples was performed with the Qiagen DNeasy Blood Extraction Kit. The TCR comes from a man aged 50 or older in good health and CMV-seronegative. The sequencing input was PBMCs.

The CDR3 in this case is CASSKTGEGGYTF. The nucleotide sequence reads TGTGCCAGCAGTAAGACAGGGGAGGGTGGCTACACCTTC. The sequence joins TRBV6-6 to TRBJ1-2, with TRBD1 matching 8 junction bases. The CDR3 measures 13 amino acids from cysteine to phenylalanine. The DNA shown is the 39-base CDR3, in frame from base 1. V is cut back by 5 bases and J by 7 bases, with 6 bases in the junction unmatched. CDR1 and CDR2 are drawn from the germline V gene (reference sequence): MNHNY, SVGAGI.